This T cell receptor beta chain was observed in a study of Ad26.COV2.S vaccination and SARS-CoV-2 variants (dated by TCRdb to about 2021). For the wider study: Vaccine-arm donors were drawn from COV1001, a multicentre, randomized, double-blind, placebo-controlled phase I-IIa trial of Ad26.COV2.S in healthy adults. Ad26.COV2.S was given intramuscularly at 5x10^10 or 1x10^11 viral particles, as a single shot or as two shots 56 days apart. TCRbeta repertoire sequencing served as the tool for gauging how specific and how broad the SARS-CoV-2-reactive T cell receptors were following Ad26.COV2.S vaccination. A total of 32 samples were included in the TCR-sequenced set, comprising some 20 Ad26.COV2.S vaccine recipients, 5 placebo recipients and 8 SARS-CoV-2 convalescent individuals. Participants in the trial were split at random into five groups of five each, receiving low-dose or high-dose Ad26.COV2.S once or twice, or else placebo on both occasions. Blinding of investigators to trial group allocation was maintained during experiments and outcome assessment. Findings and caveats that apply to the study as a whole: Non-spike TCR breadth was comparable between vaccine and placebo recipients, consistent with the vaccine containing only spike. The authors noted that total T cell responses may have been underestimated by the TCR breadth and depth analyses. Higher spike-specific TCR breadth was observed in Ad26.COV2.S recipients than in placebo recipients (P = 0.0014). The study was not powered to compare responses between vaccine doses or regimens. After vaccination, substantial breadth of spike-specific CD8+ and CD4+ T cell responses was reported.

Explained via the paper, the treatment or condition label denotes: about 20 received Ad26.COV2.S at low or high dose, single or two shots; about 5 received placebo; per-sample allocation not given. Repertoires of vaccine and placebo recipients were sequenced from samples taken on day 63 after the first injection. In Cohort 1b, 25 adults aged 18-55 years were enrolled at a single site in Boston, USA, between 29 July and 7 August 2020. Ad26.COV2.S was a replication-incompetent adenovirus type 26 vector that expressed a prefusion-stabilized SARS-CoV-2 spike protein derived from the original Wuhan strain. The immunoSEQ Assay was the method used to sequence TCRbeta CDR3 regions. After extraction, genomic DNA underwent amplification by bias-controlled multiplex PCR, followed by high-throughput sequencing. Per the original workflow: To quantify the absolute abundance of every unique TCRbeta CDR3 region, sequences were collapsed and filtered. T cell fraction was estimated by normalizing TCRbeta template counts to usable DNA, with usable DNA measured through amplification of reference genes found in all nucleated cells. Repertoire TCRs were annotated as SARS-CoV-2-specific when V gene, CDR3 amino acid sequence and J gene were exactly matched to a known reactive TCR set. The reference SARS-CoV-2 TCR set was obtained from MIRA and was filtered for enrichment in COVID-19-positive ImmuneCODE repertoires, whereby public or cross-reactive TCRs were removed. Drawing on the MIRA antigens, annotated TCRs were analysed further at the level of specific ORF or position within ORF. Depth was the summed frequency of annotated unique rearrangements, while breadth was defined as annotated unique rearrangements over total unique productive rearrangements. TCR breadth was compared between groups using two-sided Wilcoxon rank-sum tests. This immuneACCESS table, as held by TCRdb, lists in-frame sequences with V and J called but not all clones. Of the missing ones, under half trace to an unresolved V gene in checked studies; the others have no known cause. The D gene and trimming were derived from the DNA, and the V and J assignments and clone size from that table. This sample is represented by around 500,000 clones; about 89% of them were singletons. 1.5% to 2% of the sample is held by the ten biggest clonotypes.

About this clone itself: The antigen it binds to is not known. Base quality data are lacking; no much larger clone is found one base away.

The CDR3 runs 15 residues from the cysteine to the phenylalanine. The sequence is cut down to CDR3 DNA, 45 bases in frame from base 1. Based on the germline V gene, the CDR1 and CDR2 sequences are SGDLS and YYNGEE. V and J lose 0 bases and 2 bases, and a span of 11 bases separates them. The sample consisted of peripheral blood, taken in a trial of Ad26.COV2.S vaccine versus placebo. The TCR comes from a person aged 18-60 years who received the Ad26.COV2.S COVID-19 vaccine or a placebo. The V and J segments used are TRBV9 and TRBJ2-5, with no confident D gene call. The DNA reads TGTGCCAGCAGCGTAGGTCGAGCGTCGCAAGAGACCCAGTACTTC. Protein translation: CASSVGRASQETQYF.